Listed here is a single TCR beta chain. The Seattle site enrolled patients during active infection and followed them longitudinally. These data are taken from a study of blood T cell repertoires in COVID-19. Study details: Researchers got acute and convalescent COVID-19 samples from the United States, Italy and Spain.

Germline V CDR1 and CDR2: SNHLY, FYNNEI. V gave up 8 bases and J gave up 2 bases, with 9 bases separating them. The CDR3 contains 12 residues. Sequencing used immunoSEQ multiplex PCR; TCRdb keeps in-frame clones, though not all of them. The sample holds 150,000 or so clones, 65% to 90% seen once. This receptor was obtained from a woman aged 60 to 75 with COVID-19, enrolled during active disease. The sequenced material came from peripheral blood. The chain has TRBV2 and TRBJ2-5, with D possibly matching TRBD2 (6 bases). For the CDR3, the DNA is TGTGCCAGCGTGGGGAGGCAAGAGACCCAGTACTTC. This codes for CASVGRQETQYF.